This TCR beta chain comes out of a study of cytomegalovirus exposure and HLA in healthy donors. Study results and caveats: Later work found most CMV-associated TCR beta chains apparently HLA-restricted. Reports described diagnosis of cytomegalovirus status by the classifier as highly specific and sensitive.

The table lists this clone with a count of one. Its specificity is unknown. Researchers ran the PCR with 60 Vbeta and 13 Jbeta primers. Some clones are missing from TCRdb's copy, which holds only in-frame ones; the method was immunoSEQ multiplex PCR. Of some 180,000 clones in the sample, approximately 82% were seen once. CDR1 is SNHLY and CDR2 is FYNNEI in the germline V gene. Trimming stripped 2 bases from V and 10 bases from J, with 8 bases between. CDR3 length: 11 amino acids. The chain links TRBV2 to TRBJ1-1, with unresolved D. Source material: PBMCs. The sequence derives from a man aged 35 to 55 in good health and CMV-seropositive. The CDR3 loop reads CASSEWERAFF. CDR3 bases: TGTGCCAGCAGTGAATGGGAGCGAGCTTTCTTT.